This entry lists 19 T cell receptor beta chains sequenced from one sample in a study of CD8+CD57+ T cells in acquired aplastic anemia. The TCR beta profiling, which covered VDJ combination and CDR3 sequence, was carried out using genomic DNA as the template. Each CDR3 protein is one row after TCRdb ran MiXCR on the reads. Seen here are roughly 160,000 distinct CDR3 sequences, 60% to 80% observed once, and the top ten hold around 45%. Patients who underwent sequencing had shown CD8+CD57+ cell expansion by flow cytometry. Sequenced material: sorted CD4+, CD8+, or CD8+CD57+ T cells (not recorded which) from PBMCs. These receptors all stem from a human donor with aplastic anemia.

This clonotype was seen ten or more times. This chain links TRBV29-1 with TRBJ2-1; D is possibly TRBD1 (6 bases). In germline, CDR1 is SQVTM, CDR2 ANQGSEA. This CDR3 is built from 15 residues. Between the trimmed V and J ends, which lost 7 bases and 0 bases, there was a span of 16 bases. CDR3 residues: CSGSAGAFSYNEQFF. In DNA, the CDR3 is TGCAGCGGCAGCGCAGGGGCCTTCTCCTACAATGAGCAGTTCTTC.

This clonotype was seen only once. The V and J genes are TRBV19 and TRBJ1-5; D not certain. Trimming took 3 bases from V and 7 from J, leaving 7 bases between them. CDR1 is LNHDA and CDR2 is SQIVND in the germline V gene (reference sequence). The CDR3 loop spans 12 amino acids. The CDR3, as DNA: TGTGCCAGTAGTATGGATCAGCAGCCCCAGCATTTT. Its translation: CASSMDQQPQHF.

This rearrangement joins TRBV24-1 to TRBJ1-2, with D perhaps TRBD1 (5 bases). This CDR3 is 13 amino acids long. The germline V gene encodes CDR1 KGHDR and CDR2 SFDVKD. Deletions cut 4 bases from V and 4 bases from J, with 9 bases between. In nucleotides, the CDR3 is TGTGCCACCAGTGAAGGGACTCGCTATGGCTACACCTTC. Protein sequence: CATSEGTRYGYTF.

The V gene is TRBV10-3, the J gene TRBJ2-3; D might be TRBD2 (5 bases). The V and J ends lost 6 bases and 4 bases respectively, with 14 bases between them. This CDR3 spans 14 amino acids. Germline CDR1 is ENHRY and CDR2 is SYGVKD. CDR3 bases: TGTGCCATCAGCGAGGAGGTCCGGGCAGATACGCAGTATTTT. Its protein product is CAISEEVRADTQYF.

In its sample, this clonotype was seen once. CDR3 bases: TGTGCCAGTAGTACAGGCCGCATCGGCTACACCTTC. Translating it yields CASSTGRIGYTF. The rearrangement joins TRBV19 to TRBJ1-2; D gene ambiguous. CDR3 length equals 12 residues. Germline CDR1 reads LNHDA; CDR2 reads SQIVND (reference sequence). V was trimmed by 4 bases and J by 8 bases, leaving 11 bases between them.

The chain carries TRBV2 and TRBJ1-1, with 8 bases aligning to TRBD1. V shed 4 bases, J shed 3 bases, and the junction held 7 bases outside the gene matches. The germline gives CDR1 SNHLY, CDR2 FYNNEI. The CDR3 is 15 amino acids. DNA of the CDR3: TGTGCCAGCAGTGCCGGGACAGGTATGCACACTGAAGCTTTCTTT. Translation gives CASSAGTGMHTEAFF.

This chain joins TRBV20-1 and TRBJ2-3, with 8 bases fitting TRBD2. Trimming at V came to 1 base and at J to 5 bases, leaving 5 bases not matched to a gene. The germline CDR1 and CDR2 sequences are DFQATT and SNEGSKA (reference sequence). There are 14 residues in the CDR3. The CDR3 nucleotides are TGCAGTGCTAGAGGAGGACGGGAGGGAGATACGCAGTATTTT. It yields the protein CSARGGREGDTQYF.

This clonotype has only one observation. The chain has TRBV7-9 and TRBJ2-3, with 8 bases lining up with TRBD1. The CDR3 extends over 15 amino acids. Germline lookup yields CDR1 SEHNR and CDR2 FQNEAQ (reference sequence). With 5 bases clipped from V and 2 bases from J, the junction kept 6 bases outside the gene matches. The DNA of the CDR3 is TGTGCCAGCAGCCCTAACAGGGGGTTCACAGATACGCAGTATTTT. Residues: CASSPNRGFTDTQYF.

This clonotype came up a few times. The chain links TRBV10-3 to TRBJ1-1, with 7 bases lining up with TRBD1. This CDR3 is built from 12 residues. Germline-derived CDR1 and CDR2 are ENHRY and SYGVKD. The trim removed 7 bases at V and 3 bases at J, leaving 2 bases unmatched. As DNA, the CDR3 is TGTGCCATCAACGACAGGGACACTGAAGCTTTCTTT. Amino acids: CAINDRDTEAFF.

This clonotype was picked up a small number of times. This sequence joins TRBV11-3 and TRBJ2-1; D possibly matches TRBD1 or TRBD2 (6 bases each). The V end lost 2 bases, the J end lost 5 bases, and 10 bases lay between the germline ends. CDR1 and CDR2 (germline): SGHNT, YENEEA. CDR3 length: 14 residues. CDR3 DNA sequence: TGTGCCAGCAGCTTAAGGGGGGCGGACAATGAGCAGTTCTTC. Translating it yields CASSLRGADNEQFF.

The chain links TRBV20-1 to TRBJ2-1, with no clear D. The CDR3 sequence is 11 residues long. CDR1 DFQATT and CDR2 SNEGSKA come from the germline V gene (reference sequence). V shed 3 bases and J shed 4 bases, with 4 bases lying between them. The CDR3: CSASSYNEQFF. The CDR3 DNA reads TGCAGTGCTAGCAGTTACAATGAGCAGTTCTTC.

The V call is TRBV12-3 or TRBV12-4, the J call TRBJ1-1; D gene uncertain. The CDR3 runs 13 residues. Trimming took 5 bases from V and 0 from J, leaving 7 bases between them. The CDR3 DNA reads TGTGCCAGCAGTGGGCAATTGAACACTGAAGCTTTCTTT. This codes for CASSGQLNTEAFF.

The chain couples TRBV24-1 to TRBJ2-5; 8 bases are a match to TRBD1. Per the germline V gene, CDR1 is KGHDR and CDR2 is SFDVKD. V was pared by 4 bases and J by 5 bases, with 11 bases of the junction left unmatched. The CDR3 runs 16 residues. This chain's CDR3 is CATSEATGVRAETQYF. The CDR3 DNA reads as TGTGCCACCAGTGAGGCGACAGGGGTTCGGGCGGAGACCCAGTACTTC.

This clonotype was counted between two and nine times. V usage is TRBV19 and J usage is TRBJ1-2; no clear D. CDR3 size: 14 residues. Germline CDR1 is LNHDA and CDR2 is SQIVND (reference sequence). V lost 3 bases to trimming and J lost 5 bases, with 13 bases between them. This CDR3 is CASSISAGGYGYTF. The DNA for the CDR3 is TGTGCCAGTAGTATCTCCGCAGGAGGGTATGGCTACACCTTC. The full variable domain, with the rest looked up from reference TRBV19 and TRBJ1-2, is DGGITQSPKYLFRKEGQNVTLSCEQNLNHDAMYWYRQDPGQGLRLIYYSQIVNDFQKGDIAEGYSVSREKKESFPLTVTSAQKNPTAFYLCASSISAGGYGYTFGSGTRLTVV.

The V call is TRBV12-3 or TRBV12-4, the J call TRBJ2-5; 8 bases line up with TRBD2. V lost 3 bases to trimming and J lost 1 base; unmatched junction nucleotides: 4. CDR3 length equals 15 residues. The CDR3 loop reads CASSLIAGIQETQYF. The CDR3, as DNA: TGTGCCAGCAGTTTGATAGCGGGAATCCAAGAGACCCAGTACTTC.

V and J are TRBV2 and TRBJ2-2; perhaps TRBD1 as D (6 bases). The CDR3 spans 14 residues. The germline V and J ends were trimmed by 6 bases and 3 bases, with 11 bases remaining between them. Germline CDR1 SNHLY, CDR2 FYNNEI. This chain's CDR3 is CASRGKGDTGELFF. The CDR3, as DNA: TGTGCCAGCAGGGGAAAGGGGGACACCGGGGAGCTGTTTTTT.

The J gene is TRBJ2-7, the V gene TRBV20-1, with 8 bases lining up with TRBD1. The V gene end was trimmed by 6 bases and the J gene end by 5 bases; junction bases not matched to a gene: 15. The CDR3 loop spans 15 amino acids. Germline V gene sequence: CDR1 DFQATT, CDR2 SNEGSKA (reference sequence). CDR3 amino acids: CSARAGTGSFNEQYF. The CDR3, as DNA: TGCAGTGCCAGGGCCGGGACAGGCTCTTTCAACGAGCAGTACTTC.

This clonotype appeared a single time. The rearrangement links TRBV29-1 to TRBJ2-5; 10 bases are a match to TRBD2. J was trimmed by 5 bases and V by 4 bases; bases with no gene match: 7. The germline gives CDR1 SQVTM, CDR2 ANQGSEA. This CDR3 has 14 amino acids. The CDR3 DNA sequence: TGCAGCGTTGCAAGCGGGGGGGCCGACGAGACCCAGTACTTC. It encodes CSVASGGADETQYF.

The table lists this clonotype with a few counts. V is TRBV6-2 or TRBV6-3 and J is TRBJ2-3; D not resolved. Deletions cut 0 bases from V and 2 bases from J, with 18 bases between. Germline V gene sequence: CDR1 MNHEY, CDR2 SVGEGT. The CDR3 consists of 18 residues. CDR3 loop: CASSYSIAAPPDTDTQYF. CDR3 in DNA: TGTGCCAGCAGTTACTCCATCGCGGCACCCCCTGACACAGATACGCAGTATTTT.